These 3 T cell receptor beta chains were sequenced from one sample in a study of T cells in Graves' hyperthyroidism and ophthalmopathy. TCR beta CDR3 sequences were amplified from RNA transcripts. The TCR CDR3 first-round RT-PCR relied on the HTBI primer set. TCRdb re-analysed the multiplex PCR reads in MiXCR, keeping a single row per CDR3 protein. The table has approximately 600,000 distinct CDR3 sequences, less than 25% seen once. The source material was blood. The origin of the receptors is a man younger than 45 with Graves' ophthalmopathy.

CDR3 protein: CATSDPTGTSGSFVGELFF. In DNA form, the CDR3 reads TGTGCCACCAGTGATCCAACCGGGACTAGCGGGAGTTTCGTCGGGGAGCTGTTTTTT. V gene TRBV24-1 combines with J gene TRBJ2-2, with TRBD2 identical over 14 bases. The CDR3 has 19 residues. Trimming cost V 3 bases and J 7 bases; bases outside gene matches: 12. Germline values: CDR1 KGHDR, CDR2 SFDVKD.

The chain recombines TRBV6-1 with TRBJ2-1; D is possibly TRBD1 or TRBD2 (5 bases each). V gave up 5 bases and J gave up 4 bases, with 21 bases separating them. The germline V gene has CDR1 MNHNS and CDR2 SASEGT. This CDR3 has 17 residues. The CDR3 spells CASSWEWGTAPYNEQFF. The CDR3, as DNA: TGTGCCAGCAGTTGGGAGTGGGGGACGGCCCCTTACAATGAGCAGTTCTTC.

This clonotype was seen many times. The chain uses TRBV2 and TRBJ2-7; 10 bases map to TRBD1. Germline CDR1 reads SNHLY; CDR2 reads FYNNEI. The CDR3 is made up of 14 amino acids. The V and J ends lost 3 bases and 3 bases, in that order; junction bases with no gene match: 2. CDR3 nucleotide sequence: TGTGCCAGCAGTGAGGGACAGGGGTTCTACGAGCAGTACTTC. Encoded protein: CASSEGQGFYEQYF.